The clone carrying this T cell receptor (beta chain) was detected a few times. Either two negative PCRs, clearance, or symptom resolution qualified Cohort 3 donors as recovered. In the authors' workflow: How many nucleated cells were present was estimated from reference gene primer amplification. Repertoires were generated with immunoSEQ multiplex PCR, while TCRdb's copy carries only in-frame clones and drops some. That table gives V, J and clone size, and the DNA gave D and trimming. The repertoire holds more than 350,000 clones, with just under 90% as singletons. These data come from a study of blood T cell repertoires in COVID-19. Turning to the study itself: There were acute and convalescent COVID-19 samples, and they came from the United States, Italy and Spain. Sources were T cells, B-cell-depleted T cells, or PBMCs; the material itself was cDNA or gDNA.

The CDR3 is 15 residues long. Per germline, CDR1 SNHLY and CDR2 FYNNEI. Trimming removed 6 bases from V and 7 bases from J; junction bases left unmatched: 12. This chain connects TRBV2 to TRBJ2-5; 9 nucleotides align to TRBD1. The sequenced sample consisted of PBMCs or T cells enriched from blood (not recorded which). This sequence was found in a woman between 45 and 65 years old who had recovered from COVID-19. The CDR3 bases are TGTGCCAGCAGCTCCGGGACAGGGAATCGGGGGACCCAGTACTTC. Translation: CASSSGTGNRGTQYF.